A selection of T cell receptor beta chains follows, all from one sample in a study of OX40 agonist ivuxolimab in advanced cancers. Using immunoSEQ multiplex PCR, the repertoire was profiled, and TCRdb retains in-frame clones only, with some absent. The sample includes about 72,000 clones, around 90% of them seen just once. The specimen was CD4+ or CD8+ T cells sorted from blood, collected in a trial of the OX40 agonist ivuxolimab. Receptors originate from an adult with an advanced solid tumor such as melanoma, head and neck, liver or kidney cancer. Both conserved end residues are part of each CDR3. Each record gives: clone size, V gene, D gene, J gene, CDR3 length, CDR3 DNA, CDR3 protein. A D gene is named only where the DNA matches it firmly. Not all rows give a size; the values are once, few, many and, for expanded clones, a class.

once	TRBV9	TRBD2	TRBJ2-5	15	TGTGCCAGCAGCGTAGGACTAGCGAGGCAAGAGACCCAGTACTTC	CASSVGLARQETQYF
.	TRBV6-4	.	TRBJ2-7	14	TGTGCCAGCAGTCCTACAGGGAGCTCCTACGAGCAGTACTTC	CASSPTGSSYEQYF
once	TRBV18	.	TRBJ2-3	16	TGTGCCAGCTCACCACCGTCACTAGTTTCCACAGATACGCAGTATTTT	CASSPPSLVSTDTQYF
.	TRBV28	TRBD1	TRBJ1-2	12	TGTGCAGGACAGACAGGGGCCTATGGCTACACCTTC	CAGQTGAYGYTF
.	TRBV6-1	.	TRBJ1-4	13	TGTGCCAGCAGGGAGGGGCCTAATGAAAAACTGTTTTTT	CASREGPNEKLFF
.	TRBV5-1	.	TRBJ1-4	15	TGCGCCAGCAGCCAAAACCCCAGGTCTCCGGAAAAACTGTTTTTT	CASSQNPRSPEKLFF
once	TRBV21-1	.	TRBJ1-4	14	TGTGCCAGCAGAAGACAGGCGTGGAGTGAAAAACTGTTTTTT	CASRRQAWSEKLFF
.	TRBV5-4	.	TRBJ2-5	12	TGTGCCAGCAACGACGTCACGGAGACCCAGTACTTC	CASNDVTETQYF
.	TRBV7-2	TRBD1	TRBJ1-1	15	TGTGCCAGCAGCTTAGCGTTGACAGGGGGCACTGAAGCTTTCTTT	CASSLALTGGTEAFF
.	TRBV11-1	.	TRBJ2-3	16	TGTGCCAGCAGCTTAATCGGCGGGAATTTGGCAGATACGCAGTATTTT	CASSLIGGNLADTQYF
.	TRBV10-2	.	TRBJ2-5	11	TGCGCCAGCAGGGAAGAAGAGACCCAGTACTTC	CASREEETQYF
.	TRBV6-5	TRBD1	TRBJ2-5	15	TGTGCCAGCAGTCATGGACAGGGTTCGAAGGAGACCCAGTACTTC	CASSHGQGSKETQYF
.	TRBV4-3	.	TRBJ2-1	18	TGCGCCAGCAGCCAAGGGCCCATCCTCGGCGGAGGGGGCAATGAGCAGTTCTTC	CASSQGPILGGGGNEQFF
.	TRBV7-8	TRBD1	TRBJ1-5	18	TGTGCCAGCAGCAACCGACAGGGAGGGTATGGGAGCAATCAGCCCCAGCATTTT	CASSNRQGGYGSNQPQHF
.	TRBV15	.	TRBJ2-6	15	TGTGCCACCAGCAGAGATCGGCAGGGGTTTGAGGCCGTGACTTTC	CATSRDRQGFEAVTF
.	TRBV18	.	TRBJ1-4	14	TGTGCCAGCTCCGCGGCCGGGCGAGGCGAAAAACTGTTTTTT	CASSAAGRGEKLFF
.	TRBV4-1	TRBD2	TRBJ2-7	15	TGCGCCAGCAGCGCCCGTGTAGCGGGAGAATACGAGCAGTACTTC	CASSARVAGEYEQYF
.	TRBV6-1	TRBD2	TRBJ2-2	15	TGTGCCAGCAGGGGGGGACTACGTCTCACCGGGGAGCTGTTTTTT	CASRGGLRLTGELFF
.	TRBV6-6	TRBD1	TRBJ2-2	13	TGTGCCAGCAGTTACCCAGGGGGCGGGGAGCTGTTTTTT	CASSYPGGGELFF
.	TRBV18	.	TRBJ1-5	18	TGTGCCAGCTCACCACCGAGGAGGGGACGGGGGTTCAATCAGCCCCAGCATTTT	CASSPPRRGRGFNQPQHF
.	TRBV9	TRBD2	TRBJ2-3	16	TGTGCCAGCAGCGTAGTGGCTAGCGGAAAGACAGATACGCAGTATTTT	CASSVVASGKTDTQYF
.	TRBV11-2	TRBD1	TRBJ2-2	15	TGTGCCAGCAGCCGAGGGCAGGGGGACACCGGGGAGCTGTTTTTT	CASSRGQGDTGELFF
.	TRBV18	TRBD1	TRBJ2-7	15	TGTGCCAGCTCACCCGGGACAGGGGCAAAGTACGAGCAGTACTTC	CASSPGTGAKYEQYF
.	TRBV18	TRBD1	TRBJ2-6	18	TGTGCCAGCTCACGCTCCCCGGTGACAGGGGCTGGGGCCAACGTCCTGACTTTC	CASSRSPVTGAGANVLTF
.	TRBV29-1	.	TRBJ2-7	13	TGCAGCGCCACAACGACAGGCTTGCACGAGCAGTACTTC	CSATTTGLHEQYF
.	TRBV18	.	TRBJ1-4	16	TGTGCCAGCTCACCACTCCCCCCGGGGCCTAATGAAAAACTGTTTTTT	CASSPLPPGPNEKLFF
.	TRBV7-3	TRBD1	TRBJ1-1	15	TGTGCCAGCAGCTTAGGTCCCGGGACAGAGCCTGAAGCTTTCTTT	CASSLGPGTEPEAFF
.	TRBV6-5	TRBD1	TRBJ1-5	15	TGTGCCAGCAGGCGGACAGGGGGTGCGGGTCAGCCCCAGCATTTT	CASRRTGGAGQPQHF